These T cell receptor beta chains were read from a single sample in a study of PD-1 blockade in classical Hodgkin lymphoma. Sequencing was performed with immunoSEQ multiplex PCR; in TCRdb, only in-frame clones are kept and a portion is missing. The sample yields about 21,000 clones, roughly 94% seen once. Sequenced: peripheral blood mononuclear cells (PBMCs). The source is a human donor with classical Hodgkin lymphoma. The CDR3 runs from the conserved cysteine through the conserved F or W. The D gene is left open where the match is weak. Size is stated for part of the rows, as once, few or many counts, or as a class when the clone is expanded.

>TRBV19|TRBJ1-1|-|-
CASSLDWEAFF
TGTGCCAGTAGCTTGGACTGGGAAGCTTTCTTT
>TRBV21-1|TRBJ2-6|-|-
CASSLERSGANVLTF
TGTGCCAGCAGCCTTGAACGGTCTGGGGCCAACGTCCTGACTTTC
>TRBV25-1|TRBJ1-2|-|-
CASSHGSLYGYTF
TGTGCCAGCAGCCACGGAAGTCTCTATGGCTACACCTTC
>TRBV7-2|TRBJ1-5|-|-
CASSLEVNQPQHF
TGCGCCAGCAGCTTAGAGGTTAATCAGCCCCAGCATTTT
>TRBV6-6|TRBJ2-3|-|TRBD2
CASRGGLAGLTDTQYF
TGTGCCAGCAGAGGGGGACTAGCGGGCCTCACAGATACGCAGTATTTT
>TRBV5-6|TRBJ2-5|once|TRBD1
CASSPGQGFVETQYF
TGTGCCAGCAGCCCGGGACAGGGGTTCGTAGAGACCCAGTACTTC
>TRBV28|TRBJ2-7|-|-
CASSRTGSSSYEQYF
TGTGCCAGCAGTCGTACAGGTTCTAGCTCCTACGAGCAGTACTTC
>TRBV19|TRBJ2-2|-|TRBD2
CASSMGAGGNTGELFF
TGTGCCAGTAGTATGGGAGCGGGGGGCAACACCGGGGAGCTGTTTTTT
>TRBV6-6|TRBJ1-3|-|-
CASSPLSAPIHF
TGTGCCAGCAGTCCCCTGTCAGCTCCTATTCATTTT
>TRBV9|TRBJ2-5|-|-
CASSVGVPMTVLQETQYF
TGTGCCAGCAGCGTGGGGGTGCCCATGACAGTACTCCAAGAGACCCAGTACTTC
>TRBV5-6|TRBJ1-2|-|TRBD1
CASSLVLRGPEGYTF
TGTGCCAGCAGCTTGGTATTGAGGGGGCCGGAAGGCTACACCTTC
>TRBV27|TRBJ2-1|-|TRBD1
CASTPKGTVRNEQFF
TGTGCCAGCACCCCTAAGGGGACAGTAAGGAATGAGCAGTTCTTC
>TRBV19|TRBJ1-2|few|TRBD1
CASSVQGAGYGYTF
TGTGCCAGTAGTGTCCAGGGGGCAGGCTATGGCTACACCTTC
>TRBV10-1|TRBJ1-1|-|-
CASSSNRNTEAFF
TGCGCCAGCAGTTCTAACAGGAACACTGAAGCTTTCTTT
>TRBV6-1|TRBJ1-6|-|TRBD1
CASSEGEGAVYSPLHF
TGTGCCAGCAGTGAAGGGGAGGGGGCGGTGTATTCACCCCTCCACTTT
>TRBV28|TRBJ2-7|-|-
CASSFGTAREQYF
TGTGCCAGCAGTTTCGGGACCGCACGCGAGCAGTACTTC
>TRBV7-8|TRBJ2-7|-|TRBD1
CASSTGTAVSYEQYF
TGTGCCAGCAGCACGGGGACAGCTGTATCCTACGAGCAGTACTTC
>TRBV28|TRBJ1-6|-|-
CASDEISYNSPLHF
TGTGCCAGCGACGAGATCTCCTATAATTCACCCCTCCACTTT
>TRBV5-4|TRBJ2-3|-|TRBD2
CASSKSSGGTDTQYF
TGTGCCAGCAGCAAGTCTAGCGGGGGCACAGATACGCAGTATTTT
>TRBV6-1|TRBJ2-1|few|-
CASSEYTGQFF
TGTGCCAGCAGTGAATACACTGGGCAGTTCTTC
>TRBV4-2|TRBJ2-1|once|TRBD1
CASSHPRDRGLDDEQFF
TGTGCCAGCAGCCATCCCCGGGACAGGGGACTAGACGATGAGCAGTTCTTC
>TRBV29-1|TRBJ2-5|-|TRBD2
CSSDATSGAETQYF
TGCAGCTCCGACGCGACTAGCGGGGCTGAGACCCAGTACTTC
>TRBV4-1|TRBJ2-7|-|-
CASSQGQFSYEQYF
TGCGCCAGCAGCCAAGGACAGTTCTCCTACGAGCAGTACTTC
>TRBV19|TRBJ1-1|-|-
CASNRVMNTEAFF
TGTGCCAGTAATCGGGTGATGAACACTGAAGCTTTCTTT
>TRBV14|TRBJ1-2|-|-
CASSQDPGHLYGYTF
TGTGCCAGCAGCCAAGATCCAGGCCACCTCTATGGCTACACCTTC
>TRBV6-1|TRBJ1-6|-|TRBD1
CASSEINRGTYF
TGTGCCAGCAGTGAAATAAACAGGGGGACCTACTTT
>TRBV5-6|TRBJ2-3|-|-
CASSFLGLEGGADTQYF
TGTGCCAGCAGCTTCCTAGGTCTAGAAGGTGGAGCAGATACGCAGTATTTT
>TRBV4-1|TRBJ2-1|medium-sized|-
CASSHRVSSRDEQFF
TGCGCCAGCAGCCACAGGGTTTCCTCCCGGGATGAGCAGTTCTTC
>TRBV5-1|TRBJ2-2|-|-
CASSWGGPPGELFF
TGCGCCAGCTCCTGGGGGGGCCCACCCGGGGAGCTGTTTTTT
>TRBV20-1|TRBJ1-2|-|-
CSAIDDGYTF
TGCAGTGCCATAGACGATGGCTACACCTTC
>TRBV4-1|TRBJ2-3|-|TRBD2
CASSQGIAGVLSTDTQYF
TGCGCCAGCAGCCAAGGGATAGCGGGGGTTCTTAGCACAGATACGCAGTATTTT
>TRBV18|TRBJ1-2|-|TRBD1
CASSPSRQGNDGYTF
TGTGCCAGCTCACCATCAAGACAGGGGAATGACGGCTACACCTTC
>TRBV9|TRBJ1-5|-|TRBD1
CASRKLDRGWRQPQHF
TGTGCCAGCAGAAAGCTCGACAGGGGCTGGCGTCAGCCCCAGCATTTT
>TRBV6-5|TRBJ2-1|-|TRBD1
CASSDRDRGMIF
TGTGCCAGCAGCGACCGGGACAGGGGTATGATCTTC
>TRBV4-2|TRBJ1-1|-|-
CASSQGRAGTEAFF
TGTGCCAGCAGCCAAGGCAGGGCGGGCACTGAAGCTTTCTTT
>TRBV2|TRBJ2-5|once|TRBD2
CASSLTSGGKTQYF
TGTGCCAGCAGCCTAACTAGCGGGGGAAAGACCCAGTACTTC
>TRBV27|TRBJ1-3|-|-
CASTPARDFSISGNTIYF
TGTGCCAGCACCCCAGCCCGGGACTTCAGTATCTCTGGAAACACCATATATTTT
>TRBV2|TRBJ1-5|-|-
CASSSGAQPQHF
TGTGCCAGCAGCTCAGGGGCTCAGCCCCAGCATTTT
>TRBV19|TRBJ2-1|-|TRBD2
CASSMRFRGGDSEQFF
TGTGCCAGTAGTATGAGGTTTCGCGGGGGAGACAGCGAGCAGTTCTTC